These 5 T cell receptor beta chains share one sample of origin, sequenced in a study of T cell clonotyping in hematopoietic cell transplantation. Clones were read by immunoSEQ multiplex PCR, and TCRdb kept only the in-frame ones, dropping some. The table shows tens of thousands of clones, with 90% to 97% occurring only once. The time point here: recipient sample about 28 days before transplant, after cytoreduction. The sample was peripheral blood mononuclear cells, taken before stem cell transplant. These receptors were collected from a woman in her forties or fifties with acute myeloid leukemia. Some clones in this sample may be carry-over from other donors' samples.

The chain couples TRBV7-6 to TRBJ1-2; D is unclear. Germline loops: CDR1 SGHVS, CDR2 FNYEAQ. The CDR3 spans 14 residues. Trimming stripped 1 base from V and 2 bases from J, with 8 bases between. The CDR3 loop is CASSLDVDNYGYTF. In DNA, the CDR3 is TGTGCCAGCAGCTTAGACGTGGACAACTATGGCTACACCTTC.

The gene calls are TRBV6-5 and TRBJ2-1, with TRBD2 identical over 9 bases. In germline, CDR1 is MNHEY, CDR2 SVGAGI. V was clipped by 6 bases and J by 8 bases; unmatched bases: 11. The CDR3 extends over 15 amino acids. As DNA, the CDR3 is TGTGCCAGCAGCCCCTCGGCTAGCGGGATAGATGAGCAGTTCTTC. As protein: CASSPSASGIDEQFF.

The sample holds a few counts of this clone. CDR3 amino acids: CASSYSASYYGYTF. The CDR3 region has the DNA TGTGCCAGCAGTTACTCTGCGTCATACTATGGCTACACCTTC. The J gene is TRBJ1-2, the V gene TRBV6-5; no clear D gene. The V and J ends lost 0 bases and 3 bases respectively, with 8 bases between them. The V gene's germline CDR1 is MNHEY and CDR2 SVGAGI. This CDR3 is built from 14 residues.

The J gene is TRBJ2-7, the V gene TRBV18; no definite D call. The germline V gene has CDR1 KGHSH and CDR2 LQKENI. CDR3 length equals 13 residues. Trimming shortened V by 6 bases and J by 2 bases, and 11 bases separated the two germline ends. The CDR3 DNA is TGTGCCAGCTCCCACGACGGAGCCTACGAGCAGTACTTC. This codes for CASSHDGAYEQYF.

The chain has TRBV5-1 and TRBJ2-2, with 11 bases fitting TRBD2. The CDR3 is made up of 16 amino acids. Germline CDR1 and CDR2: SGHRS and YFSETQ. J lost 0 bases, V lost 6 bases, and 4 bases had no gene match. CDR3 region: CASTPLAGANTGELFF. The CDR3 DNA sequence: TGCGCCAGCACCCCACTAGCGGGGGCGAACACCGGGGAGCTGTTTTTT.